Below, 18 T cell receptor beta chains from the same sample are listed, as sequenced in a study of graft-versus-host responses after intestinal transplantation (dated by TCRdb to about 2021). Library prep was done by the immunoSEQ multiplex PCR assay. The table comes from immuneACCESS by way of TCRdb, which keeps in-frame sequences with V and J called. Part of the clones is missing from these tables; in studies checked, under half for an unresolved V gene and the rest for unknown reasons. In all, the sample holds some 3,500 clones, and over 60% of those were seen once. The ten largest account for approximately 7% of the sample. Dithiothreitol, EDTA incubations and collagenase D digestion were used to isolate intraepithelial and lamina propria lymphocytes from graft specimens. The input for sequencing was ileum tissue, taken approximately 17 and 21 days after intestinal transplantation. Every receptor here comes from a human patient who received an intestinal transplant, so some T cells may come from the graft donor.

The V and J genes are TRBV6-1 and TRBJ2-3, with 7 positions matching TRBD2. Per germline, CDR1 MNHNS and CDR2 SASEGT. CDR3 length equals 14 residues. V lost 5 bases, J lost 2 bases, and 4 bases stayed unmatched. The CDR3 sequence is CASSFGGYTDTQYF. The CDR3 DNA sequence: TGTGCCAGCAGTTTCGGGGGGTACACAGATACGCAGTATTTT.

This clone was picked up a small number of times. J is TRBJ1-2 and V is TRBV28; 7 nucleotides line up with TRBD1. The CDR3 totals 15 residues. The junction had 7 bases not matched to a gene; V was cut back by 2 bases and J by 4 bases. Germline CDR1 and CDR2: MDHEN and SYDVKM. The CDR3 region is CASSLPLGQPYGYTF. In DNA, the CDR3 is TGTGCCAGCAGTTTACCACTGGGACAGCCCTATGGCTACACCTTC.

The V gene is TRBV19, the J gene TRBJ1-1; D ambiguous. V lost 0 bases to trimming and J lost 1 base, with 15 bases between them. Germline lookup yields CDR1 LNHDA and CDR2 SQIVND (reference sequence). This CDR3 is 17 amino acids long. The CDR3 loop is CASSIDLYSLANTEAFF. As DNA, the CDR3 is TGTGCCAGTAGTATAGATCTCTACAGCTTAGCGAACACTGAAGCTTTCTTT.

The chain combines TRBV11-2 with TRBJ2-5; TRBD2 is a possible D gene (6 bases). Germline CDR1 is SGHAT and CDR2 is FQNNGV. Trimming shortened V by 4 bases and J by 3 bases, and 18 bases separated the two germline ends. The CDR3 has 16 residues. In DNA, the CDR3 is TGTGCCAGCAGCTCCGGCGGGGCGGGGTTGAAAGAGACCCAGTACTTC. This gives the protein CASSSGGAGLKETQYF. The entire variable domain, with the rest obtained from reference TRBV11-2 and TRBJ2-5, is as follows: EAGVAQSPRYKIIEKRQSVAFWCNPISGHATLYWYQQILGQGPKLLIQFQNNGVVDDSQLPKDRFSAERLKGVDSTLKIQPAKLEDSAVYLCASSSGGAGLKETQYFGPGTRLLVL.

The DNA of the CDR3 is TGTGCCTGGAGTGGCGGGACAGGGGGTCAGGGCTCACCCCTCCACTTT. This encodes CAWSGGTGGQGSPLHF. The J gene is TRBJ1-6, the V gene TRBV30; 11 nucleotides match TRBD1. Per the germline V gene, CDR1 is GTSNPN and CDR2 is SVGIG (reference sequence). Trimming at V came to 1 base and at J to 10 bases, leaving 9 bases not matched to a gene. The CDR3 consists of 16 residues.

The chain uses TRBV6-1 and TRBJ1-2, with 9 bases matching TRBD1. The CDR3 runs 14 residues. V dropped 6 bases and J dropped 6; count of bases not matched to a gene: 8. From germline, CDR1 is MNHNS and CDR2 SASEGT. The chain's CDR3 is CASRRETGGNGYTF. The CDR3 DNA reads TGTGCCAGCAGAAGGGAAACAGGGGGCAATGGCTACACCTTC.

This clone was found a few times. This chain connects TRBV6-5 to TRBJ2-2, with D perhaps matching TRBD1 or TRBD2 (7 bases each). Germline lookup yields CDR1 MNHEY and CDR2 SVGAGI. This CDR3 spans 15 amino acids. The ends were cut back, 0 bases at V and 9 bases at J, with 14 bases in the middle. CDR3 coding DNA: TGTGCCAGCAGTTACTCGGGAGGGGGCGGCCGGGAGCTGTTTTTT. Its protein is CASSYSGGGGRELFF.

The rearrangement joins TRBV19 to TRBJ1-1; no definite D call. V was pared by 1 base and J by 1 base, with 10 bases between. Per the germline V gene, CDR1 is LNHDA and CDR2 is SQIVND (reference sequence). CDR3 size: 15 residues. The CDR3 protein is CASSIGHLSNTEAFF. The CDR3 DNA is TGTGCCAGTAGTATAGGACACCTTTCGAACACTGAAGCTTTCTTT.

Notes on this clone: In the same sample, other DNA sequences code for this CDR3. This chain uses TRBV6-5 with TRBJ1-1; TRBD1 matches at 9 bases. The germline gives CDR1 MNHEY, CDR2 SVGAGI. V lost 6 bases and J lost 2; bases outside the gene matches: 7. The CDR3 is 15 amino acids. The chain's CDR3 is CASSPTGGPNTEAFF. CDR3 sequence (DNA): TGTGCCAGCAGCCCTACAGGGGGCCCTAACACTGAAGCTTTCTTT.

This clone was detected a few times. This sequence joins TRBV10-3 and TRBJ1-3; D gene unclear. The CDR3 consists of 12 residues. Deletions cut 4 bases from V and 9 bases from J, with 10 bases between. Germline V gene sequence: CDR1 ENHRY, CDR2 SYGVKD. Here the CDR3 reads CAISGQERTIYF. CDR3 nucleotides: TGTGCCATCAGTGGGCAGGAGCGCACCATATATTTT.

The chain employs TRBV6-5 and TRBJ1-5; D gene ambiguous. The V gene lost 5 bases and the J gene lost 6 bases, with 11 bases spanning the gap. The CDR3 consists of 13 residues. Germline V CDR1 and CDR2: MNHEY, SVGAGI. The DNA for the CDR3 is TGTGCCAGCAGTGCCGAAAACAGTCAGCCCCAGCATTTT. Protein sequence: CASSAENSQPQHF.

This chain joins TRBV2 and TRBJ2-5; possibly TRBD1 for D (6 bases). CDR3 length: 12 residues. Trimming took off 8 bases at V and 5 bases at J, with 12 bases between the two ends. Germline CDR1 and CDR2: SNHLY and FYNNEI. The CDR3 is CASRGDTETQYF. The DNA of the CDR3 is TGTGCCAGCCGTGGGGACACGGAGACCCAGTACTTC.

This chain joins TRBV6-6 and TRBJ2-7; tentatively, D is TRBD2 (5 bases). Deletions cut 8 bases from V and 2 bases from J, with 10 bases between. From germline, CDR1 is MNHNY and CDR2 SVGAGI (reference sequence). The CDR3 length is 12 residues. The CDR3 is CASRDGAYEQYF. Written as DNA, the CDR3 is TGTGCCAGCCGGGATGGAGCCTACGAGCAGTACTTC.

The rearrangement uses TRBV30 and TRBJ2-4; D unclear. The V and J ends lost 8 bases and 0 bases respectively, with 14 bases between them. The CDR3 is 14 residues long. The germline gives CDR1 GTSNPN, CDR2 SVGIG (reference sequence). The CDR3 loop reads CARPSLLAKNIQYF. The DNA of the CDR3 is TGTGCCCGGCCCTCTTTACTAGCCAAAAACATTCAGTACTTC.

This chain links TRBV6-1 with TRBJ1-5; the D is unclear. CDR1 and CDR2 (germline): MNHNS, SASEGT. Trimming removed 1 base at V and 6 bases at J, with 7 bases between. This CDR3 contains 13 residues. The CDR3 loop reads CASSEERTQPQHF. The DNA for the CDR3 is TGTGCCAGCAGTGAAGAAAGAACTCAGCCCCAGCATTTT.

This clone was counted a few times. The V call is TRBV9, the J call TRBJ2-2; D is possibly TRBD2 (5 bases). Trimming removed 0 bases from V and 4 bases from J, with 7 bases in between. Germline V CDR1 and CDR2: SGDLS, YYNGEE. The CDR3 extends over 14 amino acids. CDR3 coding DNA: TGTGCCAGCAGCGTAGGGGAGCTCACCGGGGAGCTGTTTTTT. As protein: CASSVGELTGELFF.

This chain links TRBV6-5 with TRBJ1-1; tentatively, D is TRBD1 (6 bases). The CDR3 spans 14 residues. V lost 6 bases, J lost 5 bases, and 16 bases lay in between. Germline V CDR1 and CDR2: MNHEY, SVGAGI. This CDR3 reads CASRVQGERTEAFF. CDR3 nucleotide sequence: TGTGCCAGCAGGGTACAGGGTGAGAGGACTGAAGCTTTCTTT.

This chain joins TRBV6-5 and TRBJ2-1; D remains ambiguous. Per germline, CDR1 MNHEY and CDR2 SVGAGI. Trimming stripped 2 bases from V and 1 base from J, with 6 bases between. CDR3 length: 14 residues. CDR3 in DNA: TGTGCCAGCAGTTACCTACAGTCCTACAATGAGCAGTTCTTC. This sequence encodes CASSYLQSYNEQFF.